Listed here are 10 T cell receptor beta chains from one sample, sequenced in a study of Graves' ophthalmopathy and Graves' hyperthyroidism. CDR3 regions of TCR beta were amplified from RNA transcripts. HTBI primers served in a first-round RT-PCR, which a second-round multiplex PCR followed. TCRdb re-analysed the multiplex PCR reads in MiXCR, keeping a single row per CDR3 protein. This sample has approximately 480,000 distinct CDR3 sequences, with around 15% found just once. The sample was blood. The receptors here all came from a woman aged 25 to 39 with Graves' ophthalmopathy.

This clonotype turned up a few times. An end of the junction differs from the germline gene, which may be a read error. The chain employs TRBV28 and TRBJ2-7, with unresolved D. Germline lookup yields CDR1 MDHEN and CDR2 SYDVKM. This CDR3 is built from 15 residues. The CDR3 here is CASSRYDTLSYDQYF. CDR3 nucleotide sequence: TGTGCCAGCAGCCGTTATGACACGTTGTCCTACGATCAGTACTTC.

This clonotype showed up many times. The chain couples TRBV11-2 to TRBJ2-7; 8 bases are a match to TRBD1. Unmatched junction bases numbered 6, after V lost 5 bases and J lost 12 bases. The V gene's germline CDR1 is SGHAT and CDR2 FQNNGV. The CDR3 has 11 amino acids. The CDR3 region is CASSAAGTGYF. The CDR3 bases are TGTGCCAGCAGCGCAGCCGGGACAGGGTACTTC.

This clonotype was found many times. The chain links TRBV29-1 to TRBJ2-7; D possibly corresponds to TRBD2 (6 bases). The length of the CDR3 is 15 residues. Trimming removed 3 bases at V and 5 bases at J, with 20 bases between. CDR1 SQVTM and CDR2 ANQGSEA come from the germline V gene. Written as DNA, the CDR3 is TGCAGCGTTGAGGGGGGACCAATGGCTGGGAACGAGCAGTACTTC. This encodes CSVEGGPMAGNEQYF.

This clonotype appeared many times. The chain is built from TRBV30 and TRBJ1-1; unclear D gene. Trimming shortened V by 2 bases and J by 10 bases, and 11 bases separated the two germline ends. The germline CDR1 and CDR2 sequences are GTSNPN and SVGIG (reference sequence). There are 11 residues in the CDR3. The chain's CDR3 is CAWSPVTGAFF. The CDR3 nucleotides read TGTGCCTGGAGTCCCGTCACCGGAGCTTTCTTT.

This clonotype was seen many times. The junction departs from the called germline gene at one end, perhaps through a read error. The gene calls are TRBV7-9 and TRBJ1-2; D remains unclear. The CDR3 spans 12 residues. The V gene's germline CDR1 is SEHNR and CDR2 FQNEAQ (reference sequence). DNA for the CDR3: TGTGCCTGCAGCGGAGGGAGGAGCGGCTACACCTTC. This sequence encodes CACSGGRSGYTF.

This clonotype was recorded many times. This chain links TRBV6-1 with TRBJ2-7, with 7 bases that match TRBD1. The CDR3 has 16 amino acids. Germline V gives CDR1 MNHNS, CDR2 SASEGT. The ends lost 6 bases at V and 1 base at J; junction bases unmatched: 12. The chain's CDR3 is CASRPLGTAPSYEQYF. DNA of the CDR3: TGTGCCAGCAGACCCCTAGGGACAGCACCTTCCTACGAGCAGTACTTC.

The chain is built from TRBV10-3 and TRBJ2-7, with 10 bases fitting TRBD1. CDR1 is ENHRY and CDR2 is SYGVKD in the germline V gene. The CDR3 loop spans 13 amino acids. With 7 bases clipped from V and 4 bases from J, the junction kept 4 bases outside the gene matches. CDR3 nucleotide sequence: TGTGCCATCAACCCGGGACAGGGGTACGAGCAGTACTTC. Its translation: CAINPGQGYEQYF.

This clonotype showed up many times. CDR3 in amino acids: CASSTGTGTYEQYF. The CDR3 bases are TGTGCCAGCAGCACCGGGACAGGGACCTACGAGCAGTACTTC. The gene calls are TRBV6-5 and TRBJ2-7; 9 nucleotides align to TRBD1. After removal of 6 bases from V and 2 bases from J, the junction contained 5 bases not matched to a gene. CDR1 and CDR2 (germline): MNHEY, SVGAGI. This CDR3 contains 14 residues.

The chain links TRBV14 to TRBJ2-5; 10 bases line up with TRBD1. Trimming took 1 base from V and 2 from J; bases not matched to a gene: 7. CDR1 and CDR2 (germline): SGHDN, FVKESK. This CDR3 has 17 amino acids. The chain's CDR3 is CASSQALRTGGQETQYF. CDR3 sequence (DNA): TGTGCCAGCAGCCAAGCTCTTCGGACAGGGGGACAAGAGACCCAGTACTTC.

In this sample, this clonotype turned up many times. V usage is TRBV5-1 and J usage is TRBJ1-5, with 8 bases identical to TRBD1. CDR1 and CDR2 from the germline V gene are SGHRS and YFSETQ. Unmatched junction bases numbered 6, after V lost 4 bases and J lost 6 bases. The CDR3 has 14 residues. The CDR3 sequence is CASSLEQGGQPQHF. The CDR3 bases are TGCGCCAGCAGCCTGGAACAGGGGGGTCAGCCCCAGCATTTT. Full variable domain (missing parts from reference TRBV5-1 and TRBJ1-5): KAGVTQTPRYLIKTRGQQVTLSCSPISGHRSVSWYQQTPGQGLQFLFEYFSETQRNKGNFPGRFSGRQFSNSRSEMNVSTLELGDSALYLCASSLEQGGQPQHFGDGTRLSIL.